The next 16 T cell receptor beta chains were all read from a single sample in a study of T cell repertoires in cytomegalovirus infection. MiXCR, run by TCRdb on the reads, gives a single entry per CDR3 protein. The table includes approximately 990,000 distinct CDR3 sequences, about a third detected once. Their specific antigens are unknown. Here the sequenced sample was cultured CD8+ T cells from PBMCs, taken from culture after CMV antigen stimulation. Receptors were obtained from a human donor in good health (CMV status not recorded). Some clones in this sample may be carry-over from other donors' samples.

The rearrangement joins TRBV4-2 to TRBJ2-1, with 7 bases lining up with TRBD2. V trimming: 0 bases; J trimming: 7 bases; junction bases outside the gene matches: 3. This CDR3 spans 14 amino acids. CDR1 and CDR2 from the germline V gene are LGHNA and YNFKEQ. As DNA, the CDR3 is TGTGCCAGCAGCCAAGATGAGCGGGGAAATGAGCAGTTCTTC. This translates into CASSQDERGNEQFF.

Worth noting for this clonotype: A much larger clone lies a single base off, so this may be a read error. The chain has TRBV7-6 and TRBJ1-1; D is perhaps TRBD1 (5 bases). The V gene's germline CDR1 is SGHVS and CDR2 FNYEAQ. The CDR3 has 15 amino acids. The V end lost 4 bases, the J end lost 6 bases, and 18 bases lay between the germline ends. The DNA of the CDR3 is TGTGCCAGCAGCTACCGGGACCCCATGGGTCCTGAAGCTTTCTTT. This encodes CASSYRDPMGPEAFF. Full variable domain (outside the CDR3, taken from reference TRBV7-6 and TRBJ1-1): GAGVSQSPRYKVTKRGQDVALRCDPISGHVSLYWYRQALGQGPEFLTYFNYEAQQDKSGLPNDRFSAERPEGSISTLTIQRTEQRDSAMYRCASSYRDPMGPEAFFGQGTRLTVV.

The chain uses TRBV6-5 and TRBJ2-5, with D maybe TRBD2 (5 bases). This CDR3 comprises 12 residues. The germline CDR1 and CDR2 sequences are MNHEY and SVGAGI. The CDR3 loop is CAAGFGPGTQYF. The CDR3 nucleotides are TGTGCGGCGGGTTTTGGGCCAGGGACCCAGTACTTC.

The V and J genes are TRBV4-2 and TRBJ1-2; TRBD1 is a possible D gene (5 bases). The ends were cut back, 0 bases at V and 2 bases at J, with 13 bases in the middle. In germline, CDR1 is LGHNA, CDR2 YNFKEQ. CDR3 size: 16 residues. CDR3: CASSQDRWGSNYGYTF. The CDR3 DNA reads TGTGCCAGCAGCCAAGACAGGTGGGGCAGCAACTATGGCTACACCTTC.

This clonotype was found a few times. The chain is built from TRBV4-1 and TRBJ2-1; 13 bases map to TRBD2. The CDR3 extends over 18 amino acids. V was clipped by 4 bases and J by 0 bases; unmatched bases: 6. Per the germline V gene, CDR1 is MGHRA and CDR2 is YSYEKL. The CDR3 coding sequence is TGCGCCAGCAGCCTACCGACTAGCGGGGGGAGCTCCTACAATGAGCAGTTCTTC. It yields the protein CASSLPTSGGSSYNEQFF.

The J gene is TRBJ2-2, the V gene TRBV29-1, with D tentatively TRBD1 (6 bases). Deletions cut 5 bases from V and 1 base from J, with 17 bases between. Germline-derived CDR1 and CDR2 are SQVTM and ANQGSEA. The CDR3 spans 16 residues. The DNA of the CDR3 is TGCAGCGTTTTTCTGACGGGACACCAGAACACCGGGGAGCTGTTTTTT. Translation: CSVFLTGHQNTGELFF.

This chain links TRBV24-1 with TRBJ1-2; no firm D call. Deletions cut 2 bases from V and 4 bases from J, with 7 bases between. CDR1 is KGHDR, CDR2 SFDVKD, per germline. There are 13 residues in the CDR3. The CDR3 DNA sequence: TGTGCCACCAGTGATTCAGTCGGCTATGGCTACACCTTC. It codes for CATSDSVGYGYTF.

The rearrangement joins TRBV9 to TRBJ2-2; D is unclear. Per germline, CDR1 SGDLS and CDR2 YYNGEE. The CDR3 consists of 12 residues. V lost 3 bases and J 6 bases, leaving 6 bases between the germline ends. The CDR3: CASSGSSGELFF. The CDR3 nucleotides read TGTGCCAGCAGCGGAAGTTCCGGGGAGCTGTTTTTT.

The rearrangement joins TRBV3-1 to TRBJ2-5, with unresolved D. Looked up from germline, CDR1 is LGHDT and CDR2 is YNNKEL (reference sequence). This CDR3 region has 13 residues. Trimming took off 1 base at V and 10 bases at J, with 13 bases between the two ends. CDR3 coding DNA: TGTGCCAGCAGCCAAGTTTCCAGCCGATACCAGTACTTC. It yields the protein CASSQVSSRYQYF.

This chain joins TRBV10-3 and TRBJ2-2, with a possible D match to TRBD1 (6 bases). The length of the CDR3 is 17 residues. V gave up 2 bases and J gave up 1 base, with 14 bases separating them. From germline, CDR1 is ENHRY and CDR2 SYGVKD. The CDR3 spells CAISEPHRDMNTGELFF. The CDR3 nucleotides read TGTGCCATCAGTGAGCCCCACCGGGACATGAACACCGGGGAGCTGTTTTTT.

The chain has TRBV19 and TRBJ1-6; 11 nucleotides agree with TRBD1. Germline CDR1 and CDR2: LNHDA and SQIVND (reference sequence). V gave up 5 bases and J gave up 7 bases; unmatched junction bases: 4. This CDR3 is built from 15 residues. The CDR3: CASSGQGALNSPLHF. DNA of the CDR3: TGTGCCAGTAGTGGACAGGGGGCGTTAAATTCACCCCTCCACTTT.

This clonotype was observed a few times. V and J are TRBV18 and TRBJ1-1, with D uncertain. The CDR3 contains 14 residues. CDR1 and CDR2 from the germline V gene are KGHSH and LQKENI. Trimming left V 6 bases short and J 1 base short, with 12 bases between. The CDR3 protein is CASSPGSSNTEAFF. CDR3 DNA: TGTGCCAGCTCCCCGGGCTCCTCGAACACTGAAGCTTTCTTT.

The chain carries TRBV19 and TRBJ2-3, with 7 bases identical to TRBD1. The CDR3 is made up of 17 amino acids. With V trimmed by 5 bases and J by 0 bases, 11 bases remained unmatched. Germline CDR1 reads LNHDA; CDR2 reads SQIVND (reference sequence). CDR3 sequence reads: CASSATHRGFSTDTQYF. The CDR3, as DNA: TGTGCCAGTAGTGCAACGCACAGGGGATTTAGCACAGATACGCAGTATTTT. Combining the CDR3 with reference TRBV19 and TRBJ2-3 gives the whole variable domain DGGITQSPKYLFRKEGQNVTLSCEQNLNHDAMYWYRQDPGQGLRLIYYSQIVNDFQKGDIAEGYSVSREKKESFPLTVTSAQKNPTAFYLCASSATHRGFSTDTQYFGPGTRLTVL.

The chain combines TRBV5-5 with TRBJ2-3; D not certain. The V gene's germline CDR1 is SGHKS and CDR2 YYEKEE (reference sequence). The V end was cut by 3 bases, the J end by 1 base, with 9 bases between. CDR3 length equals 14 residues. The CDR3 is CASSSDDRTDTQYF. CDR3 nucleotide sequence: TGTGCCAGCAGCTCGGACGACCGCACAGATACGCAGTATTTT.

This chain joins TRBV5-6 and TRBJ2-5; D might be TRBD2 (6 bases). Trimming cost V 4 bases and J 0 bases, with 13 bases left between them. The CDR3 loop spans 15 amino acids. Germline values: CDR1 SGHDT, CDR2 YYEEEE. The DNA of the CDR3 is TGTGCCAGCAGCCACCGGGACTGGTACCAAGAGACCCAGTACTTC. Translating gives CASSHRDWYQETQYF. The complete variable domain, with remaining parts taken from reference TRBV5-6 and TRBJ2-5, reads DAGVTQSPTHLIKTRGQQVTLRCSPKSGHDTVSWYQQALGQGPQFIFQYYEEEERQRGNFPDRFSGHQFPNYSSELNVNALLLGDSALYLCASSHRDWYQETQYFGPGTRLLVL.

There are a few counts of this clonotype. This chain connects TRBV6-2 or TRBV6-3 to TRBJ1-1; perhaps TRBD1 as D (5 bases). Germline-derived CDR1 and CDR2 are MNHEY and SVGEGT. Deletions cut 4 bases from V and 10 bases from J, with 16 bases between. CDR3 length: 13 amino acids. As DNA, the CDR3 is TGTGCCAGCAGTTGGGGGGATTGGGAGGGAGCTTTCTTT. This gives the protein CASSWGDWEGAFF.